The present TCR beta chain was sequenced within a study of long-term antiretroviral therapy in people with HIV. It was version v3.0 of the immunoSEQ assay that was run at survey level. Profiled with immunoSEQ multiplex PCR; TCRdb holds only in-frame clones, not every one. The repertoire holds roughly 30,000 clones, with 85% to 95% as singletons. About this clone: Antigen unknown.

Findings and limits, study-wide: Information pertaining to ART adherence, viral resistance or therapeutic modifications was not obtained. At every time point, clones expanded before ART dominated the repertoire.

Before DNA extraction, about 1-11 million cryopreserved PBMC were held in the samples. The sequences come from unsorted PBMCs, collected 5.3 years after starting antiretroviral therapy. This clonotype was obtained from a man aged 50-59 years with HIV.

This CDR3 reads CASSLGLQGAGTEAFF. In nucleotides, the CDR3 is TGTGCCAGCAGCTTGGGATTACAGGGGGCAGGGACTGAAGCTTTCTTT. The rearrangement uses TRBV5-6 and TRBJ1-1, with TRBD1 matching over 9 bases. Germline CDR1 reads SGHDT; CDR2 reads YYEEEE. CDR3 length: 16 residues. The V gene end was trimmed by 0 bases and the J gene end by 5 bases; junction bases not matched to a gene: 8.